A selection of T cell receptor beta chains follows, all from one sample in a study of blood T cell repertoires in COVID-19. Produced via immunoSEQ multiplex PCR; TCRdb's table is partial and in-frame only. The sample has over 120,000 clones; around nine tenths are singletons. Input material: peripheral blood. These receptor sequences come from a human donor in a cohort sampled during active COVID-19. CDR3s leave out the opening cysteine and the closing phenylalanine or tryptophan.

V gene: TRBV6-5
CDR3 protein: ASSYSAGLRFNEQF

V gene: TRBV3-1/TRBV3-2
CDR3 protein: ASEAHQQETQY

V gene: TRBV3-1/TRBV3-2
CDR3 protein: ASSPGGHPYGYT

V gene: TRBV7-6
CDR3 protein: ASSLLGQGEAF

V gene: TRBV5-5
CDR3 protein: ASSLYGELNYGYT

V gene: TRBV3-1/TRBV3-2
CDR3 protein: ASSQGSSYNSPLH

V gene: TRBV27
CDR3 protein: ASSYPPSGGMYNEQF

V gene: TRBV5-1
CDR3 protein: ASSLVGQGADYT

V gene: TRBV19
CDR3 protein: ASTPRTGGYEQY

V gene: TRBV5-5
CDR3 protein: ASSLDSRNYGYT

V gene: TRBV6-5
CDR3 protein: ASSYSRQTYEQY

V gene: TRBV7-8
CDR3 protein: ASSFRQGLGYEQY

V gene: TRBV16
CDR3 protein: ASSQYGTGVGYT

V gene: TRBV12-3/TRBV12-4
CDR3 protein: ASSLWQGETQY

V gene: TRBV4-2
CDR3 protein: ASSQEWQGQNYGYT

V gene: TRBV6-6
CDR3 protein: ASSYSRQGVYEQY

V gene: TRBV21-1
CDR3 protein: ASSKSQRQGQPQH

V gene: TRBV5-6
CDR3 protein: ASSLLASGGDTQY

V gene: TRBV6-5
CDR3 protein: ASSYSTGYLSYEQY

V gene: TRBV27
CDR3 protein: ASRSQGTAAF

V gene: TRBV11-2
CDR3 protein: ASSWTSGGTYNEQF

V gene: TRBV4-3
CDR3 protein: ASSQDTDSFYYNEQF

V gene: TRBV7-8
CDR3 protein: ASSLARGQGAEDTQY

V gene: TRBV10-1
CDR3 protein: ASSGTGSNTQY

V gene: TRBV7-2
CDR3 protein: ASSPTGGSGYEQY

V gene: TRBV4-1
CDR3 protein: ASSQEQSSTDTQY

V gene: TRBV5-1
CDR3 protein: ASSWGDRVGTEAF

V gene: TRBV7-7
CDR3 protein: ASSLSLSSYNEQF

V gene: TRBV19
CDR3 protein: ASRPTSGGLSYNEQF

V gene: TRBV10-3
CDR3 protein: AMGQGPYEQY

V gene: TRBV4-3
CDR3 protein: ASSQFLGTRDTDTQY

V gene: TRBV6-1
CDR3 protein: ASSEVSAGEQY

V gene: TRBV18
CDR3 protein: ASSTSQGNEQY

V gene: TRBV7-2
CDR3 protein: ASSFEGHSEQF

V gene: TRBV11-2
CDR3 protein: ASRVSGGYNEQF

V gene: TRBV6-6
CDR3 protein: ASSYDRGRETQY

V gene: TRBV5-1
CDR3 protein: ASSKQQGSTEAF

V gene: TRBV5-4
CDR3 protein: ASSLYKGTEAF

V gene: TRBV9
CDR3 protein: ASSVGPAGDGYT

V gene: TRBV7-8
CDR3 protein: ASSSGLAGVTYEQY

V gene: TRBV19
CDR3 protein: ASSIGTRTSIFGDTQY

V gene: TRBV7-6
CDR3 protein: ASSLAGGADTEAF

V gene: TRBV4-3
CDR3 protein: ASSPEGLAGGPGFRETQY

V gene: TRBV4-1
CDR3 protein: ASTPGTGNEKLF

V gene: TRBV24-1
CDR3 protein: ATSGGTASTDTQY

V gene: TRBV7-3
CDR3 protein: ASSLNGGLNQPQH

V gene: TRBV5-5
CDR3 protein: ASSPRGFGEKLF

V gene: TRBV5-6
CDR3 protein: ASSLAASGGYYNEQF

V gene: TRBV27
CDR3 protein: ASSFGGTGDSPLH

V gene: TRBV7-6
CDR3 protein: ASTLTWTSAEGDTQY

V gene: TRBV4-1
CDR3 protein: ASSQPLGSYEQY

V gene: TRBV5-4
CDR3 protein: ASSVFSGTVRGYT

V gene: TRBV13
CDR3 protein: ASSSPGGTGSYEQY

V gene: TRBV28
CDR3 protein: ASSLAPGGETDTQY

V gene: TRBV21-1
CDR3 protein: ASSLWTEQYSNQPQH

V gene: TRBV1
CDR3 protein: TSSQDQGENEQF